This entry concerns a single T cell receptor beta chain. Its antigen is still unknown. No qualities accompany the bases; no much larger clone lies one base away. The immunoSEQ Assay, a bias-controlled multiplex PCR, was used to amplify TCRbeta CDR3 regions from genomic DNA. As for how the authors treated the data: The number of nucleated cells in each sample was estimated by amplification of reference gene primers within the assay. Sequence reads were collapsed and filtered to measure the absolute abundance of every unique TCRbeta CDR3 rearrangement. Productive Simpson clonality was computed per sample as the square root of Simpson's diversity index over productive rearrangements. The immuneACCESS repertoire file appears here via TCRdb, limited to in-frame rearrangements. These files lack a portion of the clones; in checked studies, under half of the deficit traces to unresolved V genes, and the cause of the others is not known. Clone size and V and J calls were adopted from that table, with D and trimming inferred from the DNA. In all, the sample holds just under 350,000 clones, and around 91% of those were seen once. Less than 3.5% of the sample is in the top ten clones.

This record comes from a study of blood T cell repertoires in COVID-19 (TCRdb year 2020). Some background on the complete study: Samples covering the acute and convalescent phases of COVID-19 were provided by collaborators in the United States, Italy and Spain. The prospective study material was composed of cDNA or gDNA derived from T cells, B-cell-depleted T cells, or PBMCs. The dataset comprised deeply sampled blood TCRbeta repertoires from subjects exposed to, actively infected with, or recovered from COVID-19. The repertoires were made available in a free public database intended to serve as a resource for research on the immune response to SARS-CoV-2. The samples were drawn from the first 160 participants of the ongoing ImmuneRACE study and from about 1,200 subjects provided by 6 global collaborators. Nearly every sample came with metadata listing a de-identified subject ID, COVID-19 status, age in years and sex. Where available, HLA class I and class II types were taken from metadata supplied by the sample provider and were not determined by assay-based typing.

Another Seattle source contributed samples from volunteer blood donors who had recovered from COVID-19. Whole blood was collected in K2EDTA tubes by collaborating institutions according to the institutions' own protocols. For TCRbeta analysis, collaborator samples were shipped as frozen whole blood, as isolated PBMCs, or as DNA extracted from either sample type. The full study reports these points: How much clinical and demographic metadata was included differed by source and by participant, and the metadata was provided uncurated.

The source is a young woman who had recovered from COVID-19. Input material: peripheral blood.

The encoded CDR3 is CASSETGMNTEAFF. The DNA sequence is as follows: TGTGCCAGCAGTGAGACGGGGATGAACACTGAAGCTTTCTTT. Recombination connected TRBV25-1 to TRBJ1-1; the D gene cannot be resolved reliably. From a lookup of the germline V gene, CDR1 and CDR2 are MGHDK and SYGVNS. Trimming removed 3 bases from V and 0 bases from J, leaving 8 bases between the germline ends. Including the terminal cysteine and phenylalanine, the CDR3 comprises 14 residues. Kept here is only the CDR3 DNA, which spans 42 bases and is read in frame from base 1.